Listed below are T cell receptor beta chains from one sample, sequenced in a study of control samples from healthy donors and cancer patients. The protocol was immunoSEQ multiplex PCR, while the TCRdb copy is restricted to in-frame clones and leaves out a portion. The sample has some 79,000 clones, about nine tenths seen once. The material sequenced was blood. Receptors originate from a man aged 45-60 years in good health. CDR3s include the opening cysteine and the closing phenylalanine or tryptophan. Fields, in order: D gene, V gene, J gene, CDR3 length, clone size, CDR3 protein, CDR3 DNA. The D gene is left open where the match is weak. The size entry is marked missing in some rows and otherwise reads once, few, many or a size class.

D: TRBD2
V: TRBV24-1
J: TRBJ2-3
length: 15
size: once
CDR3: CATSDLRGLEDTQYF
DNA: TGTGCCACCAGTGATTTGCGAGGACTAGAGGATACGCAGTATTTT

D: -
V: TRBV5-1
J: TRBJ2-2
length: 16
size: -
CDR3: CASSLVFLGDTGELFF
DNA: TGCGCCAGCAGCTTGGTGTTTTTAGGGGACACCGGGGAGCTGTTTTTT

D: TRBD2
V: TRBV9
J: TRBJ2-5
length: 16
size: -
CDR3: CASSGGTSMYQETQYF
DNA: TGTGCCAGCAGCGGCGGGACTAGCATGTACCAAGAGACCCAGTACTTC

D: -
V: TRBV12-5
J: TRBJ1-5
length: 17
size: -
CDR3: CASGLVPPGYSNQPQHF
DNA: TGTGCTAGTGGTTTGGTACCCCCAGGCTATAGCAATCAGCCCCAGCATTTT

D: -
V: TRBV3-1/TRBV3-2
J: TRBJ2-5
length: 16
size: -
CDR3: CASSPQKGGASETQYF
DNA: TGTGCCAGCAGCCCTCAAAAGGGGGGCGCTTCAGAGACCCAGTACTTC

D: TRBD1
V: TRBV14
J: TRBJ2-7
length: 16
size: -
CDR3: CASSQGRDSSFYEQYF
DNA: TGTGCCAGCAGCCAAGGCCGGGACAGTTCTTTTTACGAGCAGTACTTC

D: -
V: TRBV11-2
J: TRBJ2-1
length: 15
size: -
CDR3: CASSLGSGLGNEQFF
DNA: TGTGCCAGCAGCTTAGGGTCCGGTCTGGGCAATGAGCAGTTCTTC

D: -
V: TRBV6-6
J: TRBJ1-2
length: 15
size: -
CDR3: CASRDSGTVVYGYTF
DNA: TGTGCCAGCAGGGATTCCGGGACTGTAGTTTATGGCTACACCTTC

D: -
V: TRBV10-2
J: TRBJ2-7
length: 15
size: -
CDR3: CASSESTVFPYEQYF
DNA: TGCGCCAGCAGTGAGTCAACAGTCTTCCCCTACGAGCAGTACTTC

D: -
V: TRBV2
J: TRBJ2-2
length: 14
size: -
CDR3: CASSDPAPGGELFF
DNA: TGTGCCAGCAGTGACCCCGCTCCCGGCGGGGAGCTGTTTTTT

D: -
V: TRBV30
J: TRBJ1-1
length: 18
size: -
CDR3: CAWRDSGGAYTRRAEAFF
DNA: TGTGCCTGGCGAGACTCGGGGGGCGCATACACCCGACGAGCTGAAGCTTTCTTT

D: -
V: TRBV6-5
J: TRBJ2-7
length: 15
size: -
CDR3: CATASGSLSSYEQYF
DNA: TGTGCCACCGCCTCGGGCTCCTTGAGCTCCTACGAGCAGTACTTC

D: TRBD1
V: TRBV27
J: TRBJ1-5
length: 16
size: once
CDR3: CASSYYPGGSNQPQHF
DNA: TGTGCCAGCAGTTATTACCCAGGGGGTAGCAATCAGCCCCAGCATTTT

D: -
V: TRBV5-4
J: TRBJ2-7
length: 12
size: -
CDR3: CASSIKTGEQYF
DNA: TGTGCCAGCAGCATAAAAACGGGCGAGCAGTACTTC